What follows are 28 T cell receptor beta chains derived from one specimen sequenced in a study of cytomegalovirus exposure and HLA in healthy donors. Primers for the PCR totalled 60 Vbeta and 13 Jbeta. Libraries were prepared by immunoSEQ multiplex PCR; TCRdb keeps only in-frame clonotypes and omits some of them. Of more than 60,000 clones listed, 74% are singletons. The sequencing sample was made of PBMCs. These receptors originate from a man aged 40-50 years in good health and CMV-seropositive.

The chain employs TRBV15 and TRBJ1-4; tentative D call: TRBD1 (5 bases). V lost 0 bases and J 8 bases, leaving 13 bases between the germline ends. This CDR3 has 15 residues. Germline-derived CDR1 and CDR2 are LNHNV and YYDKDF (reference sequence). DNA for the CDR3: TGTGCCACCAGCAGAGATGGAGGGGAAGAGGAAAAACTGTTTTTT. Its protein product is CATSRDGGEEEKLFF.

By its share, this clone is medium-sized (0.01 to 0.1%). Other DNA sequences in the sample encode the same CDR3. The chain is built from TRBV6-1 and TRBJ1-6; TRBD1 aligns across 8 bases. Germline values: CDR1 MNHNS, CDR2 SASEGT. The V and J ends lost 4 bases and 7 bases, in that order; junction bases with no gene match: 6. The CDR3 totals 15 residues. In DNA, the CDR3 is TGTGCCAGCAGTGGACAGGGGCGTGGGAATTCACCCCTCCACTTT. Translation: CASSGQGRGNSPLHF.

The chain employs TRBV2 and TRBJ1-2; perhaps TRBD1 as D (6 bases). CDR3 size: 13 residues. Germline CDR1 and CDR2: SNHLY and FYNNEI. V was shortened by 6 bases and J by 2 bases, with 10 bases between the two germline ends. CDR3 region: CASSDGQNYGYTF. In DNA, the CDR3 is TGTGCCAGCAGCGATGGACAGAACTATGGCTACACCTTC.

This chain uses TRBV7-2 with TRBJ2-3, with D possibly matching TRBD2 (6 bases). This CDR3 spans 15 amino acids. The V and J ends lost 2 bases and 0 bases respectively, with 9 bases between them. Germline values: CDR1 SGHTA, CDR2 FQGNSA. CDR3 loop: CASSLSGVSTDTQYF. The CDR3 nucleotides are TGTGCCAGCAGCTTATCGGGGGTCAGCACAGATACGCAGTATTTT.

This clone was recorded a few times. The junction does not match germline at one end; this may be a read error. The chain uses TRBV7-9 and TRBJ2-3, with 13 nucleotides matching TRBD2. Germline CDR1 is SEHNR and CDR2 is FQNEAQ (reference sequence). CDR3 length: 18 amino acids. The CDR3 DNA is TGTTCCAGCAGCCCCCCGGGACTAGCGGGGCCTAGCACAGATACGCAGTATTTT. Encoded protein: CSSSPPGLAGPSTDTQYF.

This clone was seen a few times. CDR3 loop: CASSYLLTGQGYEQYF. The CDR3 DNA is TGTGCCAGCAGCTACCTATTGACGGGACAGGGGTACGAGCAGTACTTC. The rearrangement joins TRBV11-2 to TRBJ2-7, with 10 bases matching TRBD1. The germline gives CDR1 SGHAT, CDR2 FQNNGV. The CDR3 is 16 amino acids. Trimming cost V 4 bases and J 4 bases; bases outside gene matches: 10.

V is TRBV14 and J is TRBJ1-1; possible D gene TRBD1, 6 bases. Germline V CDR1 and CDR2: SGHDN, FVKESK. The CDR3 contains 12 residues. V shed 3 bases and J shed 11 bases, with 13 bases lying between them. CDR3 coding DNA: TGTGCCAGCAGCCAGGTGACAGGTGCCGCTTTCTTT. Translated: CASSQVTGAAFF. The full variable domain, rest sourced from reference TRBV14 and TRBJ1-1, is EAGVTQFPSHSVIEKGQTVTLRCDPISGHDNLYWYRRVMGKEIKFLLHFVKESKQDESGMPNNRFLAERTGGTYSTLKVQPAELEDSGVYFCASSQVTGAAFFGQGTRLTVV.

The CDR3 DNA reads TGTGCCAGCAGGACCGGGACAGAGTCCTACGAGCAGTACTTC. Its translation: CASRTGTESYEQYF. The genes are TRBV2 and TRBJ2-7, with 7 nucleotides matching TRBD1. V gave up 6 bases and J gave up 1 base; unmatched junction bases: 6. Germline V lookup: CDR1 SNHLY, CDR2 FYNNEI. CDR3 length: 14 residues.

This clone was seen a handful of times. The chain recombines TRBV6-5 with TRBJ2-7, with TRBD1 matching over 7 bases. The trim removed 6 bases at V and 3 bases at J, leaving 11 bases unmatched. Germline-derived CDR1 and CDR2 are MNHEY and SVGAGI. The CDR3 sequence is 15 residues long. The CDR3 DNA follows: TGTGCCAGCAGCAATTCCGGGACAGCAGTCTACGAGCAGTACTTC. This sequence encodes CASSNSGTAVYEQYF.

V and J are TRBV6-6 and TRBJ2-7; tentatively, D is TRBD1 (5 bases). The CDR3 runs 14 residues. Trimming took 5 bases from V and 3 from J, leaving 14 bases between them. Germline values: CDR1 MNHNY, CDR2 SVGAGI (reference sequence). Here the CDR3 reads CASSTPRGNYEQYF. CDR3 bases: TGTGCCAGCAGTACCCCTAGGGGCAACTACGAGCAGTACTTC.

Worth noting for this clone: The sample carries other DNA sequences with the same CDR3. The J gene is TRBJ2-7, the V gene TRBV4-3, with 9 positions matching TRBD1. CDR3 length: 14 residues. Germline CDR1 LGHNA, CDR2 YSLEER. The ends lost 3 bases at V and 4 bases at J; junction bases unmatched: 4. The CDR3 coding sequence is TGCGCCAGCAGCCAGGGACAGGGAGATTACGAGCAGTACTTC. Its protein is CASSQGQGDYEQYF.

This sequence joins TRBV28 and TRBJ2-5, with D tentatively TRBD2 (5 bases). V was cut by 5 bases and J by 6 bases, with 10 bases left in between. The CDR3 has 12 residues. Looked up from germline, CDR1 is MDHEN and CDR2 is SYDVKM. CDR3 loop: CASSQLGQTQYF. For the CDR3, the DNA is TGTGCCAGCAGTCAACTAGGGCAGACCCAGTACTTC.

The gene calls are TRBV19 and TRBJ1-1; unclear D gene. This CDR3 has 13 residues. Germline assignment: CDR1 LNHDA and CDR2 SQIVND (reference sequence). Trimming cost V 3 bases and J 6 bases, with 11 bases left between them. The CDR3 reads CASSMRQTSEAFF. DNA for the CDR3: TGTGCCAGTAGTATGAGGCAAACCTCTGAAGCTTTCTTT.

This clone appeared once. The rearrangement uses TRBV10-3 and TRBJ2-1; D is unclear. The CDR3 loop spans 15 amino acids. CDR1 is ENHRY and CDR2 is SYGVKD in the germline V gene. V was shortened by 0 bases and J by 4 bases, with 10 bases between the two germline ends. The CDR3 loop reads CAISESTQPYNEQFF. For the CDR3, the DNA is TGTGCCATCAGTGAGTCCACACAACCTTACAATGAGCAGTTCTTC.

This clone was seen just once. The chain couples TRBV7-6 to TRBJ2-7; 9 bases match TRBD1. With 5 bases clipped from V and 3 bases from J, the junction kept 5 bases outside the gene matches. CDR3 length equals 14 residues. Germline CDR1 is SGHVS and CDR2 is FNYEAQ. The CDR3 is CASSLGTGNYEQYF. In nucleotides, the CDR3 is TGTGCCAGCAGCCTCGGGACAGGGAACTACGAGCAGTACTTC.

As concerns this clone: One end of the junction fails to match germline, which may point to a read error. V usage is TRBV7-9 and J usage is TRBJ1-2; D gene uncertain. The V gene's germline CDR1 is SEHNR and CDR2 FQNEAQ (reference sequence). The CDR3 sequence is 17 residues long. The CDR3 reads CSSSSSPWAGPNYGYTF. CDR3 coding DNA: TGTTCCAGCAGCTCATCTCCCTGGGCAGGCCCTAACTATGGCTACACCTTC.

The rearrangement joins TRBV6-7 to TRBJ2-7, with D unresolved. TRBV6-7 has ORF status, its function being uncertain. The CDR3 runs 11 residues. Deletions cut 6 bases from V and 2 bases from J, with 5 bases between. CDR3 sequence reads: CASREAYEQYF. For the CDR3, the DNA is TGTGCCAGCAGAGAGGCCTACGAGCAGTACTTC.

The chain carries TRBV7-2 and TRBJ2-1; tentatively, D is TRBD2 (5 bases). This CDR3 comprises 15 residues. V dropped 4 bases and J dropped 4 bases, with 14 bases sitting between them. Germline values: CDR1 SGHTA, CDR2 FQGNSA. CDR3 sequence: CASSSYSGDYNEQFF. As DNA, the CDR3 is TGTGCCAGCAGCTCTTATTCCGGGGATTACAATGAGCAGTTCTTC.

The gene calls are TRBV29-1 and TRBJ1-5; TRBD1 agrees at 10 bases. The CDR3 runs to 14 residues. CDR1 SQVTM and CDR2 ANQGSEA come from the germline V gene. Unmatched junction bases numbered 3, after V lost 6 bases and J lost 1 base. CDR3 nucleotide sequence: TGCAGCGTAGGACAGGGGGTCAGCAATCAGCCCCAGCATTTT. Translated: CSVGQGVSNQPQHF.

This chain joins TRBV5-1 and TRBJ2-7, with D maybe TRBD1 (6 bases). This CDR3 region has 12 residues. CDR1 is SGHRS, CDR2 YFSETQ, per germline. Trimming took 3 bases from V and 2 from J, leaving 6 bases between them. CDR3 amino acids: CASSSGAYEQYF. CDR3 DNA sequence: TGCGCCAGCAGCTCAGGGGCCTACGAGCAGTACTTC.

The chain carries TRBV6-4 and TRBJ1-1; D is ambiguous. CDR1 is MRHNA, CDR2 SNTAGT, per germline. The V gene lost 0 bases and the J gene lost 8 bases, with 10 bases spanning the gap. The CDR3 totals 13 residues. CDR3 sequence (DNA): TGTGCCAGCAGTGACTCTCTGGACTCAGAAGCTTTCTTT. This sequence encodes CASSDSLDSEAFF.

The chain links TRBV6-1 to TRBJ1-1; tentative D call: TRBD1 (6 bases). V was trimmed by 7 bases and J by 3 bases, leaving 12 bases between them. CDR3 length: 13 residues. The germline CDR1 and CDR2 sequences are MNHNS and SASEGT. CDR3 coding DNA: TGTGCCAGCATCCGGACAGAATACACTGAAGCTTTCTTT. Translated, it gives CASIRTEYTEAFF.

The chain is built from TRBV27 and TRBJ2-7; TRBD2 matches at 10 bases. CDR1 is MNHEY, CDR2 SMNVEV, per germline (reference sequence). V was clipped by 5 bases and J by 5 bases; unmatched bases: 6. The CDR3 length is 14 residues. Written as DNA, the CDR3 is TGTGCCAGCAGTATCGCCGGGACTAGCGACGAGCAGTACTTC. Its protein is CASSIAGTSDEQYF.

With regard to this clone: The same CDR3 also results from other DNA sequences found in this sample. The rearrangement joins TRBV15 to TRBJ1-1; the D is unclear. Germline loops: CDR1 LNHNV, CDR2 YYDKDF (reference sequence). The ends were cut back, 1 base at V and 5 bases at J, with 11 bases in the middle. CDR3 length equals 14 residues. DNA of the CDR3: TGTGCCACCAGCAGAGTCGCAGGCGAGACTGAAGCTTTCTTT. The encoded protein is CATSRVAGETEAFF. Drawing the rest from reference TRBV15 and TRBJ1-1, the complete variable domain is DAMVIQNPRYQVTQFGKPVTLSCSQTLNHNVMYWYQQKSSQAPKLLFHYYDKDFNNEADTPDNFQSRRPNTSFCFLDIRSPGLGDTAMYLCATSRVAGETEAFFGQGTRLTVV.

This clone has a single count. V gene TRBV5-1 combines with J gene TRBJ2-5; D unresolved. The J call could be wrong; TRBJ2-7 is a better fit for the DNA end. CDR1 and CDR2 from the germline V gene are SGHRS and YFSETQ. This CDR3 spans 14 amino acids. The CDR3 region has the DNA TGCGCCAGCCCCCCTGATAGAGCCAAGAACGAGCAGTACTTC. Protein: CASPPDRAKNEQYF.

The CDR3 sequence is CASSAQGNYGYTF. For the CDR3, the DNA is TGTGCCAGCAGCGCACAGGGGAACTATGGCTACACCTTC. The chain is built from TRBV5-6 and TRBJ1-2; 7 bases align to TRBD1. After removal of 4 bases from V and 2 bases from J, the junction contained 2 bases not matched to a gene. The CDR3 consists of 13 residues. Germline-derived CDR1 and CDR2 are SGHDT and YYEEEE.

This clone has only a few counts. The chain links TRBV5-4 to TRBJ1-1, with TRBD1 as a possible D gene (6 bases). Germline values: CDR1 SGHNT, CDR2 YYREEE (reference sequence). The CDR3 totals 17 residues. V lost 4 bases to trimming and J lost 1 base, with 20 bases between them. The CDR3 DNA reads TGTGCCAGCAGCCCGGATGGGGGGGCGCGTCGGAACACTGAAGCTTTCTTT. This translates into CASSPDGGARRNTEAFF.

The CDR3 nucleotides are TGCGCCAGCAGCTTGGGACAGGGTAAGGTCACTGAAGCTTTCTTT. It specifies CASSLGQGKVTEAFF. The gene calls are TRBV5-1 and TRBJ1-1, with TRBD1 matching 7 bases. The length of the CDR3 is 15 residues. Germline V gene lookup returns CDR1 SGHRS and CDR2 YFSETQ. V lost 0 bases and J lost 4; bases outside the gene matches: 6.